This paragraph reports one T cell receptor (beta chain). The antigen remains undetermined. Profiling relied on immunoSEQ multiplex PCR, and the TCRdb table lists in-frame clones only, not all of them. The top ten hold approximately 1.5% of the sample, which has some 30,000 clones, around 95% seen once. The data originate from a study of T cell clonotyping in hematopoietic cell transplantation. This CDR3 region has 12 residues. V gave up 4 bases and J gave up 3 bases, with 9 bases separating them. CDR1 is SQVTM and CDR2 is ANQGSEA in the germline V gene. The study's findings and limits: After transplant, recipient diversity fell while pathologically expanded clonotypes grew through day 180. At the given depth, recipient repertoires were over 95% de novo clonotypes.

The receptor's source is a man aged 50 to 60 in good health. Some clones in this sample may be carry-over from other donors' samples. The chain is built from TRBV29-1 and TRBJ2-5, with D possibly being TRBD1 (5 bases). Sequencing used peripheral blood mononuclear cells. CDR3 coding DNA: TGCAGCGTTGTGTACAGGAAAGAGACCCAGTACTTC. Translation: CSVVYRKETQYF.